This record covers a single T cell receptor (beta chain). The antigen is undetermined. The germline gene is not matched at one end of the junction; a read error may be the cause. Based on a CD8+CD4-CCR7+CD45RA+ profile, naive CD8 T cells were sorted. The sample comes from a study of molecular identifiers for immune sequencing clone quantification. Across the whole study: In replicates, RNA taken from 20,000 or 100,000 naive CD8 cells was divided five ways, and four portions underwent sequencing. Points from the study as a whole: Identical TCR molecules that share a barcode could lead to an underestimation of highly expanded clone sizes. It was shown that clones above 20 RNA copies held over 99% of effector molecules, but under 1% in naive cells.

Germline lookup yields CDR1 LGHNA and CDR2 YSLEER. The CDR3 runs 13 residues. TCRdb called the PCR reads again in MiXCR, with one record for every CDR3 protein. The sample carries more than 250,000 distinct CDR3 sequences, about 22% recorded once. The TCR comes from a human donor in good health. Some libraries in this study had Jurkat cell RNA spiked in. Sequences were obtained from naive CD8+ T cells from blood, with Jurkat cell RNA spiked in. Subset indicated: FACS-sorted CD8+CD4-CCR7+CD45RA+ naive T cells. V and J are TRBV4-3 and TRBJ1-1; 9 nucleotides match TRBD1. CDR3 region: CASSQVQGAEAYF. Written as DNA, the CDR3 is TGCGCCAGCAGCCAAGTACAGGGGGCGGAAGCTTACTTT.